This is a list of T cell receptor beta chains from one sample in a study of T-cell reconstitution after alpha-beta-depleted transplantation in children. Each CDR3 protein gets one entry after TCRdb re-called the PCR reads with MiXCR. The data contain some 150,000 distinct CDR3 sequences, roughly 8.8% of them singletons. The specimen comprised PBMCs, mostly from graft donor cells, sampled 180 days after TCRalphabeta/CD19-depleted stem cell transplant. These receptors originate from a female patient under 10 years old who had a stem cell transplant for congenital amegakaryocytic thrombocytopenia, so the T cells may come from the graft donor. CDR3s include the opening cysteine and the closing phenylalanine or tryptophan. D genes are given only for firm matches. Rows may omit the clone size; those that give it use once, few, many or a size class.

length	D	J	V	size	CDR3	DNA
11	.	TRBJ1-4	TRBV30	few	CAWSVEEKLFF	TGTGCCTGGAGTGTAGAGGAAAAACTGTTTTTT
18	TRBD2	TRBJ2-3	TRBV12-3/TRBV12-4	.	CASCSTALAGGPPDTQYF	TGTGCCAGCTGTTCCACAGCCTTAGCGGGGGGCCCCCCAGATACGCAGTATTTT
15	.	TRBJ2-7	TRBV27	many	CASSLTGNPSYEQYF	TGTGCCAGCAGTTTAACGGGAAATCCCTCCTACGAGCAGTACTTC
14	.	TRBJ2-7	TRBV6-1	few	CASSESRGANAQYF	TGTGCCAGCAGTGAATCGCGGGGAGCTAATGCGCAGTACTTC
14	TRBD1	TRBJ1-1	TRBV30	.	CAWGSGQGWTEAFF	TGTGCCTGGGGAAGCGGACAGGGCTGGACTGAAGCTTTCTTT
13	.	TRBJ1-2	TRBV20-1	few	CSAREAGNYGYTF	TGCAGTGCTAGAGAAGCAGGGAACTATGGCTACACCTTC
13	.	TRBJ2-5	TRBV29-1	many	CSAGTLGRETQYF	TGCAGCGCCGGGACCCTAGGACGAGAGACCCAGTACTTC
17	.	TRBJ2-2	TRBV3-1	few	CATSQLSGSPNTGELFF	TGTGCCACCAGCCAATTATCAGGGAGTCCGAACACCGGGGAGCTGTTTTTT
16	.	TRBJ2-2	TRBV20-1	few	CSARTNRHTNTGELFF	TGCAGTGCCAGGACGAACAGACACACGAACACCGGGGAGCTGTTTTTT
15	.	TRBJ2-7	TRBV10-3	many	CAISESSVHNYEQYF	TGTGCCATCAGTGAGTCATCTGTCCACAACTACGAGCAGTACTTC
15	TRBD2	TRBJ2-1	TRBV20-1	many	CSARTSGSSGGEQFF	TGCAGTGCGCGGACTAGCGGGAGCTCCGGGGGTGAGCAGTTCTTC
11	.	TRBJ2-5	TRBV28	.	CASSLFQTQYF	TGTGCCAGCAGTTTGTTCCAGACCCAGTACTTC
16	.	TRBJ2-7	TRBV6-5	many	CASSYSIQPNLYEQYF	TGTGCCAGCAGTTACTCGATTCAACCGAATCTTTACGAGCAGTACTTC
12	.	TRBJ1-2	TRBV2	many	CASAGVRHGYTF	TGTGCCAGCGCAGGGGTCCGCCATGGCTACACCTTC
17	.	TRBJ1-5	TRBV10-3	.	CAISESKVALSNQPQHF	TGTGCCATCAGTGAGTCGAAGGTAGCCCTTAGCAATCAGCCCCAGCATTTT
11	.	TRBJ2-1	TRBV6-1	.	CATRQGNEQFF	TGTGCCACTAGGCAGGGGAACGAGCAGTTCTTC
15	.	TRBJ2-5	TRBV7-9	many	CASSLGTLKQETQYF	TGTGCCAGCAGCTTAGGGACTCTAAAACAAGAGACCCAGTACTTC
15	TRBD2	TRBJ2-1	TRBV20-1	many	CSVQAGGSSYNEQFF	TGCAGTGTTCAAGCGGGGGGCAGCTCCTACAATGAGCAGTTCTTC
13	TRBD1	TRBJ1-1	TRBV29-1	many	CSVDDRAGTGAFF	TGCAGCGTTGATGATCGGGCGGGGACAGGGGCTTTCTTT
17	TRBD2	TRBJ2-7	TRBV15	many	CATSSELGLAGLYEQYF	TGTGCCACCAGCTCCGAACTGGGACTAGCGGGCCTTTACGAGCAGTACTTC
14	TRBD2	TRBJ2-1	TRBV7-3	many	CASSLRLAADEQFF	TGTGCCAGCAGCTTAAGGCTAGCGGCAGATGAGCAGTTCTTC
16	.	TRBJ1-1	TRBV12-3/TRBV12-4	many	CASSFYRASLNTEAFF	TGTGCCAGCAGTTTCTACAGGGCATCCCTGAACACTGAAGCTTTCTTT
16	.	TRBJ2-7	TRBV5-1	many	CASSLAADSRFYEQYF	TGCGCCAGCAGCTTGGCCGCGGACAGTCGATTCTACGAGCAGTACTTC
15	TRBD1	TRBJ2-7	TRBV25-1	.	CASSDYGQGRDEQYF	TGTGCCAGCAGTGACTATGGACAGGGGAGGGACGAGCAGTACTTC
16	TRBD1	TRBJ1-5	TRBV7-2	many	CASSLVSGGNNQPQHF	TGTGCCAGCAGCTTAGTGTCAGGGGGGAACAATCAGCCCCAGCATTTT
18	.	TRBJ2-1	TRBV12-3/TRBV12-4	.	CTLSYPLTGPGTGDEQFF	TGTACCCTCAGCTACCCATTGACAGGTCCCGGTACTGGCGATGAGCAGTTCTTC
15	.	TRBJ2-1	TRBV15	few	CATRGGQTTYNEQFF	TGTGCCACCAGAGGGGGGCAGACGACCTACAATGAGCAGTTCTTC
15	.	TRBJ1-2	TRBV19	many	CASSRDMWTNYGYTF	TGTGCCAGTAGTCGGGACATGTGGACTAACTATGGCTACACCTTC
15	TRBD2	TRBJ2-5	TRBV14	many	CASSHTSGAQETQYF	TGTGCCAGCAGCCACACTAGCGGGGCACAAGAGACCCAGTACTTC
15	.	TRBJ2-1	TRBV12-3/TRBV12-4	many	CASTRDSSSYNEQFF	TGTGCCAGCACCAGAGACAGTTCCTCCTACAATGAGCAGTTCTTC
17	TRBD2	TRBJ2-1	TRBV4-3	many	CASSLGLAGSLGNEQFF	TGCGCCAGCAGCCTGGGACTAGCGGGATCCCTTGGGAATGAGCAGTTCTTC
14	TRBD1	TRBJ2-1	TRBV28	few	CAISGTGGYNEQFF	TGTGCCATTTCCGGGACAGGGGGTTACAATGAGCAGTTCTTC
13	.	TRBJ2-7	TRBV4-1	many	CASARVLASEQYF	TGCGCCAGCGCCCGGGTATTGGCGAGCGAGCAGTACTTC
14	.	TRBJ2-7	TRBV5-1	many	CASKTGEGSYEQYF	TGCGCCAGCAAGACAGGAGAGGGATCCTACGAGCAGTACTTC
12	.	TRBJ2-1	TRBV28	.	CASSIRQNEQFF	TGTGCCAGCAGCATTAGGCAGAATGAGCAGTTCTTC
16	.	TRBJ1-4	TRBV12-3/TRBV12-4	many	CASSFVQGGTNEKLFF	TGTGCCAGCAGTTTTGTTCAGGGCGGTACTAATGAAAAACTGTTTTTT
13	TRBD1	TRBJ1-1	TRBV29-1	many	CSVTTTGSLEAFF	TGCAGCGTCACCACGACAGGGTCCCTTGAAGCTTTCTTT
14	.	TRBJ2-2	TRBV6-5	many	CASRYDRGTGELFF	TGTGCCAGCAGATATGACAGAGGCACCGGGGAGCTGTTTTTT
15	.	TRBJ1-4	TRBV10-3	.	CAISGTTGEGEKLFF	TGTGCCATCAGTGGAACGACGGGGGAGGGTGAAAAACTGTTTTTT
13	.	TRBJ2-7	TRBV20-1	.	CSARYPGRGEQYF	TGCAGTGCTAGATATCCTGGCAGGGGTGAGCAGTACTTC
16	.	TRBJ1-2	TRBV5-1	many	CASSVDPWTELRGYTF	TGCGCCAGCAGCGTCGACCCGTGGACAGAACTGCGAGGCTACACCTTC
15	.	TRBJ2-2	TRBV5-1	many	CASSLDSTNTGELFF	TGCGCCAGCAGCTTGGACAGCACGAACACCGGGGAGCTGTTTTTT